Below, 3 T cell receptor beta chains from the same sample are listed, as sequenced in a study of blood T cell repertoires in COVID-19. Repertoires were generated with immunoSEQ multiplex PCR, while TCRdb's copy carries only in-frame clones and drops some. This sample yields approximately 240,000 clones, of which more than 80% are seen a single time; roughly 1.2% belongs to the top ten. What was sequenced was peripheral blood. The receptors shown here come from a woman in her thirties with COVID-19, enrolled during active disease.

V and J are TRBV3-1 (or the pseudogene TRBV3-2) and TRBJ1-5; D remains unclear. The CDR3 contains 15 residues. With 1 base removed from V and 5 bases from J, the gap between germline ends came to 12 bases. From germline, CDR1 is LGHDT and CDR2 YNNKEL (reference sequence). CDR3 in DNA: TGTGCCAGCAGCCAAGGACGGTCCCAGGATCAGCCCCAGCATTTT. Residues: CASSQGRSQDQPQHF.

The chain uses TRBV28 and TRBJ1-6; possibly TRBD1 for D (6 bases). Trimming cost V 6 bases and J 7 bases, with 7 bases left between them. Germline V gene data show CDR1 as MDHEN and CDR2 as SYDVKM. The CDR3 is 12 amino acids. CDR3: CASSTGNSPLHF. The CDR3 nucleotides read TGTGCCAGCAGCACAGGGAATTCACCCCTCCACTTT. Using reference TRBV28 and TRBJ1-6 for the parts outside the CDR3, the full variable domain is DVKVTQSSRYLVKRTGEKVFLECVQDMDHENMFWYRQDPGLGLRLIYFSYDVKMKEKGDIPEGYSVSREKKERFSLILESASTNQTSMYLCASSTGNSPLHFGNGTRLTVT.

The chain joins TRBV7-6 to TRBJ2-6; TRBD1 agrees at 8 bases. CDR3 size: 15 residues. The germline V gene has CDR1 SGHVS and CDR2 FNYEAQ. The ends lost 4 bases at V and 2 bases at J; junction bases unmatched: 1. CDR3 loop: CASSSRGPGANVLTF. The DNA of the CDR3 is TGTGCCAGCAGCTCCAGGGGGCCTGGGGCCAACGTCCTGACTTTC.